This T cell receptor beta chain derives from a study of T cells in Graves' hyperthyroidism and ophthalmopathy. Study summary: Sampling of peripheral blood happened at initial diagnosis, prior to any treatment.

General observations from the study: Blood also carried most thyroid clonotypes expanded above 0.001.

Orbital computed tomography and thyroid ultrasound, together with serum TRAb and thyroxine and clinical symptoms, were used for diagnoses. On this clonotype itself: What it binds is unknown.

RNA transcripts gave rise to amplified TCR beta CDR3 regions. The HTBI set primed first-round TCR CDR3 RT-PCR. TCRdb reprocessed the multiplex PCR reads with MiXCR, giving one entry per CDR3 protein. Here the sample spans 560,000 or so distinct CDR3 sequences, just under 20% being singletons. There are 13 residues in the CDR3. V was pared by 3 bases and J by 3 bases, with 9 bases between. Looked up from germline, CDR1 is SQVTM and CDR2 is ANQGSEA. Sequencing was done on a sample of blood. The receptor was isolated from a man aged 40-49 years with Graves' ophthalmopathy. The rearrangement links TRBV29-1 to TRBJ2-1, with D hard to call. The CDR3 DNA is TGCAGCGTTGACCGAGACGTCTACAATGAGCAGTTCTTC. Protein product: CSVDRDVYNEQFF.